These 17 T cell receptor beta chains originate from one sample sequenced in a study of OX40 agonist ivuxolimab in advanced cancers. Assay: immunoSEQ multiplex PCR; the TCRdb copy retains only in-frame clones and omits some. The sample lists about 77,000 clones; 90% to 95% were seen once. The source was CD4+ or CD8+ T cells sorted from blood, collected in a trial of the OX40 agonist ivuxolimab. Receptor source: an adult with an advanced solid tumor such as melanoma, head and neck, liver or kidney cancer.

This chain joins TRBV30 and TRBJ2-2; 8 bases fit TRBD2. Per germline, CDR1 GTSNPN and CDR2 SVGIG (reference sequence). CDR3 length: 15 residues. The V and J ends lost 3 bases and 6 bases, in that order; junction bases with no gene match: 9. The CDR3 DNA reads as TGTGCCTGGAGAAGGAGCGGGAGTTTTCCCGGGGAGCTGTTTTTT. This codes for CAWRRSGSFPGELFF.

The rearrangement uses TRBV30 and TRBJ2-5, with 15 bases that match TRBD2. Germline assignment: CDR1 GTSNPN and CDR2 SVGIG (reference sequence). With V trimmed by 3 bases and J by 3 bases, 2 bases remained unmatched. The CDR3 covers 15 residues. In nucleotides, the CDR3 is TGTGCCTGGAGGGGGACTAGCGGGAGGAAAGAGACCCAGTACTTC. It yields the protein CAWRGTSGRKETQYF.

This sequence joins TRBV5-6 and TRBJ1-4; D is uncertain. This CDR3 has 16 amino acids. Germline V gene sequence: CDR1 SGHDT, CDR2 YYEEEE. The V gene lost 0 bases and the J gene lost 0 bases, with 9 bases spanning the gap. Here the CDR3 DNA reads TGTGCCAGCAGCTTGGCCCCCCCGCCAACTAATGAAAAACTGTTTTTT. Protein: CASSLAPPPTNEKLFF.

This chain links TRBV28 with TRBJ2-7; 7 nucleotides align to TRBD2. The CDR3 runs to 13 residues. CDR1 is MDHEN, CDR2 SYDVKM, per germline. V shed 8 bases, J shed 2 bases, and the junction held 6 bases outside the gene matches. CDR3 bases: TGTGCCAGCCACCCTAGCGGCACCTACGAGCAGTACTTC. This gives the protein CASHPSGTYEQYF.

V gene TRBV30 combines with J gene TRBJ1-2; 8 bases are shared with TRBD1. The CDR3 extends over 14 amino acids. Germline-derived CDR1 and CDR2 are GTSNPN and SVGIG (reference sequence). Trimming took 4 bases from V and 5 from J; bases not matched to a gene: 9. Here the CDR3 reads CAWTQPDRVYGYTF. The CDR3 bases are TGTGCCTGGACCCAACCGGACAGGGTTTATGGCTACACCTTC.

The chain employs TRBV9 and TRBJ2-5; D may correspond to TRBD1 or TRBD2 (5 bases each). Germline loops: CDR1 SGDLS, CDR2 YYNGEE. The V end was cut by 4 bases, the J end by 5 bases, with 18 bases between. This CDR3 has 15 amino acids. The CDR3 sequence is CASSPTDGREETQYF. The CDR3 DNA sequence: TGTGCCAGCAGCCCCACGGATGGCAGGGAGGAGACCCAGTACTTC.

The CDR3 loop is CASSQVGTSVNNEQFF. The CDR3 DNA is TGCGCCAGCAGCCAAGTTGGGACTAGCGTAAACAATGAGCAGTTCTTC. This chain uses TRBV4-1 with TRBJ2-1, with 10 bases matching TRBD2. The junction had 5 bases not matched to a gene; V was cut back by 1 base and J by 5 bases. This CDR3 is built from 16 residues. Per germline, CDR1 MGHRA and CDR2 YSYEKL.

The chain has TRBV7-2 and TRBJ2-3, with a tentative D call TRBD1 (5 bases). Germline V CDR1 and CDR2: SGHTA, FQGNSA. CDR3 length equals 13 residues. The V end lost 11 bases, the J end lost 2 bases, and 14 bases lay between the germline ends. CDR3 in amino acids: CAYRGRATDTQYF. DNA for the CDR3: TGTGCCTATAGGGGCAGGGCCACAGATACGCAGTATTTT.

J is TRBJ2-5 and V is TRBV7-2; 8 nucleotides align to TRBD1. J lost 5 bases, V lost 2 bases, and 4 bases had no gene match. The CDR3 has 14 amino acids. From germline, CDR1 is SGHTA and CDR2 FQGNSA. The CDR3 is CASSLQGAKETQYF. CDR3 bases: TGTGCCAGCAGCTTACAGGGGGCAAAGGAGACCCAGTACTTC.

This clone was detected only once. The genes are TRBV6-5 and TRBJ2-7; D assignment may be TRBD1 or TRBD2 (5 bases each). Germline V gives CDR1 MNHEY, CDR2 SVGAGI. The CDR3 covers 14 residues. The V end was cut by 6 bases, the J end by 6 bases, with 18 bases between. The CDR3 sequence: CASRTAGTLSEQYF. DNA for the CDR3: TGTGCCAGCAGGACCGCCGGGACGCTCTCCGAGCAGTACTTC.

Only one count was recorded for this clone. V is TRBV11-3 and J is TRBJ1-1; D call uncertain. The V end was cut by 3 bases, the J end by 3 bases, with 8 bases between. The CDR3 sequence is 13 residues long. Looked up from germline, CDR1 is SGHNT and CDR2 is YENEEA. CDR3 in DNA: TGTGCCAGCAGCTTTGTCCGGGACACTGAAGCTTTCTTT. Its translation: CASSFVRDTEAFF.

The V gene is TRBV15, the J gene TRBJ1-5, with a possible D match to TRBD1 (5 bases). CDR3 length: 15 amino acids. Germline-derived CDR1 and CDR2 are LNHNV and YYDKDF (reference sequence). V was trimmed by 0 bases and J by 4 bases, leaving 10 bases between them. The CDR3, as DNA: TGTGCCACCAGCAGAGACGAGACAGAGAATCAGCCCCAGCATTTT. It specifies CATSRDETENQPQHF.

This chain connects TRBV6-5 to TRBJ2-7; D is uncertain. Germline V gives CDR1 MNHEY, CDR2 SVGAGI. The CDR3 loop spans 13 amino acids. The V gene lost 0 bases and the J gene lost 2 bases, with 5 bases spanning the gap. The CDR3 spells CASSYSGAYEQYF. Written as DNA, the CDR3 is TGTGCCAGCAGTTACTCCGGTGCCTACGAGCAGTACTTC.

The rearrangement uses TRBV19 and TRBJ1-5; the match to TRBD1 covers 9 bases. The CDR3 extends over 13 amino acids. J gave up 6 bases and V 6 bases, and 3 bases lay outside the gene matches. The V gene's germline CDR1 is LNHDA and CDR2 SQIVND (reference sequence). CDR3 protein: CASSQGQGQPQHF. The CDR3, as DNA: TGTGCCAGTAGCCAGGGACAGGGTCAGCCCCAGCATTTT.

This clone was found once. This sequence joins TRBV19 and TRBJ2-2; no firm D call. This CDR3 has 16 amino acids. V shed 4 bases and J shed 2 bases, with 14 bases lying between them. The germline gives CDR1 LNHDA, CDR2 SQIVND (reference sequence). CDR3 nucleotides: TGTGCCAGTAGTACCTTAAGGTCCACCAACACCGGGGAGCTGTTTTTT. This codes for CASSTLRSTNTGELFF.

The chain carries TRBV9 and TRBJ1-1; D is possibly TRBD1 (6 bases). V dropped 1 base and J dropped 7 bases, with 14 bases sitting between them. The CDR3 is 14 amino acids. Germline V gives CDR1 SGDLS, CDR2 YYNGEE. This CDR3 reads CASSVRGNTDEAFF. The CDR3 bases are TGTGCCAGCAGCGTAAGGGGGAACACCGATGAAGCTTTCTTT. The full variable domain, rest sourced from reference TRBV9 and TRBJ1-1, is DSGVTQTPKHLITATGQRVTLRCSPRSGDLSVYWYQQSLDQGLQFLIQYYNGEERAKGNILERFSAQQFPDLHSELNLSSLELGDSALYFCASSVRGNTDEAFFGQGTRLTVV.

The chain combines TRBV9 with TRBJ1-1; D call uncertain. Germline values: CDR1 SGDLS, CDR2 YYNGEE. The CDR3 runs 14 residues. Trimming left V 0 bases short and J 5 bases short, with 11 bases between. The CDR3 DNA follows: TGTGCCAGCAGCGTAGACGGCAGGCCGACTGAAGCTTTCTTT. This translates into CASSVDGRPTEAFF. Full variable domain (rest looked up from reference TRBV9 and TRBJ1-1): DSGVTQTPKHLITATGQRVTLRCSPRSGDLSVYWYQQSLDQGLQFLIQYYNGEERAKGNILERFSAQQFPDLHSELNLSSLELGDSALYFCASSVDGRPTEAFFGQGTRLTVV.